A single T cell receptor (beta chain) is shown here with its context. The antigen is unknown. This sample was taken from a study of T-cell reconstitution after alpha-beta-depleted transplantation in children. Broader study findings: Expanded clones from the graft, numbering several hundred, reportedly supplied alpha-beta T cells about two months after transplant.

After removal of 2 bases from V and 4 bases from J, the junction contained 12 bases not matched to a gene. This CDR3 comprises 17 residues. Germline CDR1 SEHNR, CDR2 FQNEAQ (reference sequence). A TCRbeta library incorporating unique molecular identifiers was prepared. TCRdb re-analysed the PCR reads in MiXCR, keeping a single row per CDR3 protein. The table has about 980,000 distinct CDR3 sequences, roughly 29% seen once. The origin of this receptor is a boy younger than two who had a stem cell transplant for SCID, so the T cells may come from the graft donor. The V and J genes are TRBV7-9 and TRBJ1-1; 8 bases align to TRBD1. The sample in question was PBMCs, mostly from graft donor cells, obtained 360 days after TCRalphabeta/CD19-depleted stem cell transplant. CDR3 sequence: CASSLTPGQVKGTEAFF. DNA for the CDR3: TGTGCCAGCAGCTTAACCCCGGGACAGGTTAAGGGCACTGAAGCTTTCTTT.